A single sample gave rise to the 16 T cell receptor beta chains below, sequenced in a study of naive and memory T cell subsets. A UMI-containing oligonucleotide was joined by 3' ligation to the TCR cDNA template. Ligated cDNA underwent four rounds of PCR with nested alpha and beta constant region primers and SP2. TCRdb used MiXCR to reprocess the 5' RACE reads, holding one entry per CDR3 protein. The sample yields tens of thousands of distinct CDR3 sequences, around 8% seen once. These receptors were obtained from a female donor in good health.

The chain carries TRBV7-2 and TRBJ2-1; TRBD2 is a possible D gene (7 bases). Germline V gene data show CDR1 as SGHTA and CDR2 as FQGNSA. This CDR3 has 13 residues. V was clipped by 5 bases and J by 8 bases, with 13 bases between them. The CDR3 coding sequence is TGTGCCAGCAGCCGGAGGGGGGGTGATGAGCAGTTCTTC. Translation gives CASSRRGGDEQFF. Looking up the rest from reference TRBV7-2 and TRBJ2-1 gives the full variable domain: GAGVSQSPSNKVTEKGKDVELRCDPISGHTALYWYRQSLGQGLEFLIYFQGNSAPDKSGLPSDRFSAERTGGSVSTLTIQRTQQEDSAVYLCASSRRGGDEQFFGPGTRLTVL.

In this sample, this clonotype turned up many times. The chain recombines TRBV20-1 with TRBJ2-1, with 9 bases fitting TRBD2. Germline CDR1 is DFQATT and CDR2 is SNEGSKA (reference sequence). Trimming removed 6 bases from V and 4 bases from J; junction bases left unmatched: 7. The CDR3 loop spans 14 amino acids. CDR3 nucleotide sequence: TGCAGTGCCCAAGAAACTAGCGGGTACAATGAGCAGTTCTTC. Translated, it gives CSAQETSGYNEQFF.

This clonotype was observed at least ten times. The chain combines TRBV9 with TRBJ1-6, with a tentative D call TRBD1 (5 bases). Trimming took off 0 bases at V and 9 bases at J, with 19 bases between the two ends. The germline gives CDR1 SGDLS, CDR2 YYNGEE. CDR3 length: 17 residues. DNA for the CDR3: TGTGCCAGCAGCGTAGTCCCGGACGCCTGGAGGGGTTCACCCCTCCACTTT. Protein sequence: CASSVVPDAWRGSPLHF.

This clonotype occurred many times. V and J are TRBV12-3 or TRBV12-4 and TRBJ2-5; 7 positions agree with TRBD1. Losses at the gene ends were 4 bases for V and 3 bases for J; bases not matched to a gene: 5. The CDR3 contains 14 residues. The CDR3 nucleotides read TGTGCCAGCAGTTCCCGGGACAGAGAAGAGACCCAGTACTTC. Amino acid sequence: CASSSRDREETQYF.

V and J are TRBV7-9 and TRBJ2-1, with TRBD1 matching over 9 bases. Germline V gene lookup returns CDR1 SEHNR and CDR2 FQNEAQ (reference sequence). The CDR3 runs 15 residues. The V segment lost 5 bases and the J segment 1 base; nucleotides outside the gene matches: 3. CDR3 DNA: TGTGCCAGCAGCCGCGACAGGGGGTCCTACAATGAGCAGTTCTTC. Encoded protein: CASSRDRGSYNEQFF.

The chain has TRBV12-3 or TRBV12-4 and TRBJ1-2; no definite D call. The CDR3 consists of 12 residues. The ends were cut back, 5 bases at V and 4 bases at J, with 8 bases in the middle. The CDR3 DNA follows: TGTGCCAGCAGTCCTGGGCCCTATGGCTACACCTTC. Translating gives CASSPGPYGYTF.

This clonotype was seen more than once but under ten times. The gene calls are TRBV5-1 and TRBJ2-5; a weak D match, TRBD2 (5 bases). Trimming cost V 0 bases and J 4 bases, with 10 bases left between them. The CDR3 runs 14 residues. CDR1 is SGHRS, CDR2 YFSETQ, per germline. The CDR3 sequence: CASSLERGAETQYF. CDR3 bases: TGCGCCAGCAGCTTGGAACGGGGAGCAGAGACCCAGTACTTC.

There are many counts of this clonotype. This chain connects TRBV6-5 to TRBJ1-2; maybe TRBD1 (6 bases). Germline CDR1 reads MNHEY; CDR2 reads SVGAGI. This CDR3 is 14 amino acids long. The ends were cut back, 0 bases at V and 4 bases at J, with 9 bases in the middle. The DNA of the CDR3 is TGTGCCAGCAGTTACTCGAAACAGGGCTATGGCTACACCTTC. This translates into CASSYSKQGYGYTF.

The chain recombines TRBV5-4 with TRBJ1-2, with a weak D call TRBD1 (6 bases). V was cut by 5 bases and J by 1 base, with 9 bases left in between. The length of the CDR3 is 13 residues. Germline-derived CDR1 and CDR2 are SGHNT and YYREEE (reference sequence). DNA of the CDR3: TGTGCCAGCAGGAGAGGGGGTAACTATGGCTACACCTTC. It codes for CASRRGGNYGYTF.

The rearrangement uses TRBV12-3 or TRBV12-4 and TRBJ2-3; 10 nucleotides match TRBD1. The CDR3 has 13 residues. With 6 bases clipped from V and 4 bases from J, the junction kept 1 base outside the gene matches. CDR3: CASSGQGADTQYF. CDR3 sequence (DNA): TGTGCCAGCAGCGGACAGGGGGCAGATACGCAGTATTTT.

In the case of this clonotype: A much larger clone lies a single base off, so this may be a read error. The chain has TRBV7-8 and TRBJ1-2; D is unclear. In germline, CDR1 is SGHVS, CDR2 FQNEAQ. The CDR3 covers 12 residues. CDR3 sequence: CASSSRNYGDTF. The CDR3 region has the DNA TGTGCCAGCAGCTCTCGTAACTATGGCGACACCTTC. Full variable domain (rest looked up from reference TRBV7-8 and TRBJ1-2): GAGVSQSPRYKVAKRGQDVALRCDPISGHVSLFWYQQALGQGPEFLTYFQNEAQLDKSGLPSDRFFAERPEGSVSTLKIQRTQQEDSAVYLCASSSRNYGDTFGSGTRLTVV.

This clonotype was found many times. The CDR3 here is CASAWPTGTLYGYTF. The CDR3 DNA reads as TGTGCCAGCGCGTGGCCGACAGGAACCCTATACGGCTACACCTTC. This rearrangement joins TRBV7-9 to TRBJ1-2; maybe TRBD1 (6 bases). Germline CDR1 reads SEHNR; CDR2 reads FQNEAQ (reference sequence). V was cut by 8 bases and J by 8 bases, with 24 bases left in between. The CDR3 extends over 15 amino acids. Together with reference TRBV7-9 and TRBJ1-2, the CDR3 gives the full variable domain: DTGVSQNPRHKITKRGQNVTFRCDPISEHNRLYWYRQTLGQGPEFLTYFQNEAQLEKSRLLSDRFSAERPKGSFSTLEIQRTEQGDSAMYLCASAWPTGTLYGYTFGSGTRLTVV.

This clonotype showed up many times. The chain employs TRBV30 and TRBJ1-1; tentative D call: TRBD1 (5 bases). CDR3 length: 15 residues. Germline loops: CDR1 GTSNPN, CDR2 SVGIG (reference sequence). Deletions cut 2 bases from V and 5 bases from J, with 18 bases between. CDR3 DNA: TGTGCCTGGAGTCCGGTCGGGGGAATCGAGACTGAAGCTTTCTTT. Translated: CAWSPVGGIETEAFF.

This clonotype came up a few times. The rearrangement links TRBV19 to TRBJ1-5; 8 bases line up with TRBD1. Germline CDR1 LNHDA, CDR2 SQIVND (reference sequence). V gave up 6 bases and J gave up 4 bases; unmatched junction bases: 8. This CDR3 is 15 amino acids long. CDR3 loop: CASRDRVGENQPQHF. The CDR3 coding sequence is TGTGCCAGTAGGGACAGGGTTGGGGAAAATCAGCCCCAGCATTTT.

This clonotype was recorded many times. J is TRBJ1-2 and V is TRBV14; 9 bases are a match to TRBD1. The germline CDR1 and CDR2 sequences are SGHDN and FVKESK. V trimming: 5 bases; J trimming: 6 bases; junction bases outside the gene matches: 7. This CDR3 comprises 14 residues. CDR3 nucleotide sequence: TGTGCCAGCAGCTTTGGACAGGGGAGAGATGGCTACACCTTC. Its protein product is CASSFGQGRDGYTF.

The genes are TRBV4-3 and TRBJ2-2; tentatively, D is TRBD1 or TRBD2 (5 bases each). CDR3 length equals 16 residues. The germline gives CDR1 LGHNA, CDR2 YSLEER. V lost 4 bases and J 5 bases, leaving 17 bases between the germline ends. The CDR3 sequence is CASSPRWGIGTGELFF. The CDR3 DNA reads TGCGCCAGCAGCCCAAGATGGGGGATAGGGACCGGGGAGCTGTTTTTT.